Listed here is a single T cell receptor (beta chain). Assay used: immunoSEQ multiplex PCR; TCRdb lists only in-frame clones, some missing. Altogether over 400,000 clones are present, around nine tenths being singletons, with the ten largest covering 8.3%. This record belongs to a study of blood T cell repertoires in COVID-19. The overall study: Sites across the United States, Italy and Spain contributed samples from acute and convalescent COVID-19. The analysed material was cDNA or gDNA that came from T cells, B-cell-depleted T cells, or PBMCs.

Those who participated ranged in age from about 18 to 89 years and resided in some 24 US areas. Donors in Cohort 3 who had recovered were those with two negative PCRs, healthcare professional clearance, or resolution of their symptoms. CDR1 and CDR2 from the germline V gene are SGHRS and YFSETQ. Trimming took 0 bases from V and 3 from J; bases not matched to a gene: 1. This CDR3 has 15 residues. The sample taken for sequencing was PBMCs or T cells enriched from blood (not recorded which). The genes are TRBV5-1 and TRBJ2-3; 10 bases line up with TRBD2. The source is a woman aged 55-69 years who had recovered from COVID-19. The CDR3 bases are TGCGCCAGCAGCTTGGGGACTAGCGGAACAGATACGCAGTATTTT. Amino acids: CASSLGTSGTDTQYF.